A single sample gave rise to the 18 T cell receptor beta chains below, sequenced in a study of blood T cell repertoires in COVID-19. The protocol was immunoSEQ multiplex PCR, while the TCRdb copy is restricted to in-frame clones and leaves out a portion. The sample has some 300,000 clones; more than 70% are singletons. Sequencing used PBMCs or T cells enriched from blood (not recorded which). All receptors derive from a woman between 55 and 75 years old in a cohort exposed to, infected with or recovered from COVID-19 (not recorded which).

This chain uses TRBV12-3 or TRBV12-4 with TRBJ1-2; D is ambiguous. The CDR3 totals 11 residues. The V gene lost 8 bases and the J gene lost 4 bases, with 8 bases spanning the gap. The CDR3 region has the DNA TGTGCCAGCGGACTGGGCTATGGCTACACCTTC. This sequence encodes CASGLGYGYTF.

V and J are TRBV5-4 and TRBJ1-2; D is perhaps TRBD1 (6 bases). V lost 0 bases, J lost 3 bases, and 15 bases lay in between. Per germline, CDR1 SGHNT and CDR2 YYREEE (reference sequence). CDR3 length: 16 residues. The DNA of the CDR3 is TGTGCCAGCAGCTTGGGTCGGGGGGCTAAGGACTATGGCTACACCTTC. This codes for CASSLGRGAKDYGYTF.

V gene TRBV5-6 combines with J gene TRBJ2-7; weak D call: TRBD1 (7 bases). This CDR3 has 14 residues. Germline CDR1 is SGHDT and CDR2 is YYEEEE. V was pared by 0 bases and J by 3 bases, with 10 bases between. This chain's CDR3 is CASSLAGGNYEQYF. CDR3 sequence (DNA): TGTGCCAGCAGCTTGGCAGGGGGGAACTACGAGCAGTACTTC.

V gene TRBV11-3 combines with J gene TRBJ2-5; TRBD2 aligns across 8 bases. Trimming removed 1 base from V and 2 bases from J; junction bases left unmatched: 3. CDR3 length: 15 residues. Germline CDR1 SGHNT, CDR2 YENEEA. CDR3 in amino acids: CASSLGAGVQETQYF. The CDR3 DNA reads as TGTGCCAGCAGCTTAGGAGCGGGAGTGCAAGAGACCCAGTACTTC.

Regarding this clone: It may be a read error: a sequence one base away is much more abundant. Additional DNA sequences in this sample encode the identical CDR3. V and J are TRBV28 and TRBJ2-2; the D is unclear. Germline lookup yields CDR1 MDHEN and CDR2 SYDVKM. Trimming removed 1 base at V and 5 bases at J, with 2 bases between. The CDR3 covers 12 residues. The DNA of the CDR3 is TGTGCCAGCAGTTTATCTACCGGGGAGCTGTTTTTT. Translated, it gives CASSLSTGELFF.

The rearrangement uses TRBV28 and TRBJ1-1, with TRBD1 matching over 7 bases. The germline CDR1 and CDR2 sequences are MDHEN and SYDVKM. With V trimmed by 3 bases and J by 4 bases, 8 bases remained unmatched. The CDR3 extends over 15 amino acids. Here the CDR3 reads CASSLGRTGGTEAFF. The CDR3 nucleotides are TGTGCCAGCAGTTTGGGCAGGACAGGCGGCACTGAAGCTTTCTTT.

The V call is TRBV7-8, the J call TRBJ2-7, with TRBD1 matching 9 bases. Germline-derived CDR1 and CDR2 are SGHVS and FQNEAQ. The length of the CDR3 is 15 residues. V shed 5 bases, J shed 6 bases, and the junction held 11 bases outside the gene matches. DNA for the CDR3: TGTGCCAGCAGCAAAACCGGGACAGGGTGGTCCGAGCAGTACTTC. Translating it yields CASSKTGTGWSEQYF.

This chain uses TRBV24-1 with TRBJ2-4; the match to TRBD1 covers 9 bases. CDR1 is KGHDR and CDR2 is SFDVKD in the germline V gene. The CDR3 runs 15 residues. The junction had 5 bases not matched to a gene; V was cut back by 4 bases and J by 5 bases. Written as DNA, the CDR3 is TGTGCCACCAGTGACACAGGGGGCGCAGAAAACATTCAGTACTTC. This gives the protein CATSDTGGAENIQYF.

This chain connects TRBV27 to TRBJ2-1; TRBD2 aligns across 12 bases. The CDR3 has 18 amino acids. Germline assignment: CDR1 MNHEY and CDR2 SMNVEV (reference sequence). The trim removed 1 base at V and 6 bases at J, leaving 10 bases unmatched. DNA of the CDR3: TGTGCCAGCAGTTTATGGCTAGCGGGAGGGCATAGGAGCAATGAGCAGTTCTTC. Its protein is CASSLWLAGGHRSNEQFF.

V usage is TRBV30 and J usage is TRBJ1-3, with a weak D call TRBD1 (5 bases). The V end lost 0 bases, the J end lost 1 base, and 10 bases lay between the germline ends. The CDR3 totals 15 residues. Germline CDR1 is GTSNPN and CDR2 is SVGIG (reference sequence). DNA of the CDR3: TGTGCCTGGAGTGTATGGGGGGTATCTGGAAACACCATATATTTT. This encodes CAWSVWGVSGNTIYF.

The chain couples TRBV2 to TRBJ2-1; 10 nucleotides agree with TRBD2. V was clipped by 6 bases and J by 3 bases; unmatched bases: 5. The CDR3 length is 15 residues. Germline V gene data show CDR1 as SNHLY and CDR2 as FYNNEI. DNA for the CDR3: TGTGCCAGCAGCACCGGGACTAGCGTCTACAATGAGCAGTTCTTC. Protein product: CASSTGTSVYNEQFF.

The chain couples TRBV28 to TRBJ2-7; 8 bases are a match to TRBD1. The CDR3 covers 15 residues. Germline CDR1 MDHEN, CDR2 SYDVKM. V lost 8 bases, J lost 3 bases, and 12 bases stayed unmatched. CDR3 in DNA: TGTGCCAGCGCGACTTATCACAGGGGGAACTACGAGCAGTACTTC. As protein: CASATYHRGNYEQYF. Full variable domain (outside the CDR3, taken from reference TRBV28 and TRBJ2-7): DVKVTQSSRYLVKRTGEKVFLECVQDMDHENMFWYRQDPGLGLRLIYFSYDVKMKEKGDIPEGYSVSREKKERFSLILESASTNQTSMYLCASATYHRGNYEQYFGPGTRLTVT.

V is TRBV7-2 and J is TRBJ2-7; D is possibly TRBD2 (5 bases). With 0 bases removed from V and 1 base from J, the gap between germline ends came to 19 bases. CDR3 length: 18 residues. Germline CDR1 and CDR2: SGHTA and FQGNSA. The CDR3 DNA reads TGTGCCAGCAGCTTAGCGAGGGTTGCAGGTGCCATGTCCTACGAGCAGTACTTC. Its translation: CASSLARVAGAMSYEQYF.

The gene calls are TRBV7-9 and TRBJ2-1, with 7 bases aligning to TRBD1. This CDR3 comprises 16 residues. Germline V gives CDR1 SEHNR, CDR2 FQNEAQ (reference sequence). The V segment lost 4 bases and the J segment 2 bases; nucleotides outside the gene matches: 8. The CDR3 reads CASSSRDSLPYNEQFF. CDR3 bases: TGTGCCAGCAGCTCCCGGGACAGCTTACCCTACAATGAGCAGTTCTTC.

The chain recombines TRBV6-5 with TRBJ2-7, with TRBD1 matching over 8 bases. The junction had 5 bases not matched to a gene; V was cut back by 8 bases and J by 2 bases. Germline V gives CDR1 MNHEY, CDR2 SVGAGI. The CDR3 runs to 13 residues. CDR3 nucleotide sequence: TGTGCCAGCGAACGGACAGGGCCCTACGAGCAGTACTTC. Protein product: CASERTGPYEQYF.

CDR3 region: CASSFGEGRRQYF. CDR3 sequence (DNA): TGTGCCAGCAGTTTCGGCGAAGGGAGAAGGCAGTACTTC. The chain combines TRBV12-3 or TRBV12-4 with TRBJ2-7, with a weak D call TRBD2 (5 bases). The CDR3 extends over 13 amino acids. Trimming left V 3 bases short and J 9 bases short, with 15 bases between.

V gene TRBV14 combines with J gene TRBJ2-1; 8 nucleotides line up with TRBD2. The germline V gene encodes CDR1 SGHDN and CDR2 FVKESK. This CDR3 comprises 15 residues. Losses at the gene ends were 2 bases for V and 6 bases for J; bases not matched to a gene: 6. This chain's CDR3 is CASSQLAGSVNEQFF. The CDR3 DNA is TGTGCCAGCAGCCAATTAGCGGGGAGTGTCAATGAGCAGTTCTTC.

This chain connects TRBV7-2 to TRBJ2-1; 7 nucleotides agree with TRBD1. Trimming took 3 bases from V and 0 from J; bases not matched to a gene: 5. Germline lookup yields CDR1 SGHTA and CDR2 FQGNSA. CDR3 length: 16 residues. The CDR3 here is CASSLTWDSSYNEQFF. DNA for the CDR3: TGTGCCAGCAGCTTGACTTGGGACAGCTCCTACAATGAGCAGTTCTTC.